This T cell receptor (beta chain) stems from a study of blood T cell repertoires in COVID-19 (dated by TCRdb to the early 2020s). For context, the study as a whole: Samples from collaborators originated in the United States, Italy and Spain and spanned both the acute and convalescent phases of COVID-19. The repertoires were released in a freely available public database meant as a resource for research on the immune response to SARS-CoV-2. HLA class I and class II types, where available, came from metadata supplied by the sample provider rather than from assay-based typing. The samples were drawn from the first 160 participants of the ongoing ImmuneRACE study and from about 1,200 subjects provided by 6 global collaborators. The material from the prospective study consisted of cDNA or gDNA derived from T cells, B-cell-depleted T cells, or PBMCs. The dataset comprised deeply sampled blood TCRbeta repertoires from subjects exposed to, actively infected with, or recovered from COVID-19. The sample metadata nearly always contained a de-identified subject ID, COVID-19 status, age in years and sex. What the authors observed across the whole study: The amount of clinical and demographic metadata varied by source and participant and was provided uncurated.

TCRbeta CDR3 regions were amplified from genomic DNA by means of the immunoSEQ Assay, a bias-controlled multiplex PCR. Per the original workflow: The number of nucleated cells in each sample was estimated from the amplification of reference gene primers within the assay. To quantify the absolute abundance of each unique TCRbeta CDR3 rearrangement, sequence reads were collapsed and filtered. Productive Simpson clonality was computed per sample as the square root of Simpson's diversity index over productive rearrangements. What TCRdb holds here is the immuneACCESS table cut down to in-frame rearrangements. Part of the clones is not present; checked against another copy, under half of the missing clones reflect an unresolved V gene, and the others are unexplained. The D gene and trimming were derived from the DNA, and the V and J assignments and clone size from that table. This sample holds about 430,000 clones; roughly 89% were observed only once. The ten most abundant clones make up roughly 0.78% of the sample.

In Seattle, one collaborating source enrolled patients while the infection was active and tracked those patients longitudinally over the course of disease. Each collaborating institution followed its own protocols to collect whole blood in K2EDTA tubes. Collaborator samples were shipped for TCRbeta analysis as frozen whole blood, isolated PBMCs, or DNA extracted from either sample type. The count of this clone is one. Its antigen is still unknown. Per-nucleotide qualities are absent, and no much larger clonotype sits a single base away. This receptor was identified in a man aged 18 to 30 with COVID-19, enrolled during active disease. The sequencing input was peripheral blood.

The bases read TGTGCCAGCGGAGCGGAACAGGGCTCCTACGAGCAGTACTTC. It specifies CASGAEQGSYEQYF. Here the chain combines TRBV2 and TRBJ2-7, with TRBD1 tentatively as D gene (6 bases match). The cysteine opens and the phenylalanine closes a CDR3 of 14 amino acids. Only the CDR3 portion is preserved as DNA: 42 bases, with reading frame beginning at the first base. According to the germline V gene, CDR1 reads SNHLY and CDR2 reads FYNNEI. V gives up 8 bases and J gives up 0 bases, and the segment between their germline ends measures 14 bases.